These 9 T cell receptor beta chains were all obtained from the same sample, sequenced in a study of cytomegalovirus exposure and HLA in healthy donors. With 60 Vbeta and 13 Jbeta primers, the PCR was carried out. The table came from immunoSEQ multiplex PCR; TCRdb's copy has only in-frame clones and leaves some out. The sample consists of 200,000 to 250,000 clones, roughly 91% of them appearing once. Sequencing used PBMCs. The receptors shown here come from a woman aged 18-35 years in good health and CMV-seronegative.

This clone came up a few times. V is TRBV4-1 and J is TRBJ2-7, with 12 bases aligning to TRBD2. CDR1 MGHRA and CDR2 YSYEKL come from the germline V gene. The CDR3 is 16 amino acids. Losses at the gene ends were 0 bases for V and 6 bases for J; bases not matched to a gene: 6. CDR3 sequence (DNA): TGCGCCAGCAGCCAAGATACCGGACTAGCGGGATTCGAGCAGTACTTC. Amino acid sequence: CASSQDTGLAGFEQYF.

The chain is built from TRBV30 and TRBJ1-1; D is undetermined. The germline V and J ends were trimmed by 3 bases and 1 base, with 9 bases remaining between them. In germline, CDR1 is GTSNPN, CDR2 SVGIG (reference sequence). There are 13 residues in the CDR3. CDR3 sequence reads: CAWRRATNTEAFF. In nucleotides, the CDR3 is TGTGCCTGGAGGCGGGCGACGAACACTGAAGCTTTCTTT.

The chain employs TRBV7-9 and TRBJ2-5; D is perhaps TRBD2 (6 bases). Germline CDR1 and CDR2: SEHNR and FQNEAQ (reference sequence). Trimming removed 1 base from V and 3 bases from J, with 18 bases in between. The CDR3 runs to 17 residues. The CDR3 loop reads CASSLEANGGVEETQYF. The CDR3 DNA reads TGTGCCAGCAGCTTAGAAGCTAACGGCGGGGTCGAAGAGACCCAGTACTTC.

The genes are TRBV30 and TRBJ2-5; no definite D call. The V end lost 5 bases, the J end lost 13 bases, and 8 bases lay between the germline ends. The germline CDR1 and CDR2 sequences are GTSNPN and SVGIG (reference sequence). The CDR3 spans 8 residues. The CDR3 here is CAWAPGYF. The CDR3 region has the DNA TGTGCCTGGGCGCCGGGGTACTTC. The full variable domain, in which reference TRBV30 and TRBJ2-5 provide the parts outside the CDR3, is SQTIHQWPATLVQPVGSPLSLECTVEGTSNPNLYWYRQAAGRGLQLLFYSVGIGQISSEVPQNLSASRPQDRQFILSSKKLLLSDSGFYLCAWAPGYFGPGTRLLVL.

The rearrangement joins TRBV4-1 to TRBJ2-7; tentatively, D is TRBD2 (5 bases). V lost 2 bases and J 2 bases, leaving 13 bases between the germline ends. The CDR3 loop spans 15 amino acids. From germline, CDR1 is MGHRA and CDR2 YSYEKL. The CDR3 is CASSQQPGSPYEQYF. The CDR3 region has the DNA TGCGCCAGCAGCCAACAACCGGGGAGTCCCTACGAGCAGTACTTC.

The chain links TRBV5-4 to TRBJ2-5, with TRBD2 as a possible D gene (6 bases). Germline assignment: CDR1 SGHNT and CDR2 YYREEE (reference sequence). Trimming pared 1 base from V and 4 bases from J, leaving 11 bases between. The CDR3 has 14 amino acids. In DNA, the CDR3 is TGTGCCAGCAGCTTGCCGGGGGTGGGAGAGACCCAGTACTTC. It specifies CASSLPGVGETQYF.

V gene TRBV23-1 combines with J gene TRBJ1-6, with D uncertain. TRBV23-1 is an ORF for which the function is uncertain. The CDR3 consists of 15 residues. Between the trimmed V and J ends, which lost 2 bases and 5 bases, there was a span of 10 bases. CDR3: CASSQGCTHNSPLHF. In nucleotides, the CDR3 is TGCGCCAGCAGTCAAGGCTGCACGCATAATTCACCCCTCCACTTT.

This chain connects TRBV7-8 to TRBJ2-1; D gene ambiguous. V dropped 2 bases and J dropped 0 bases, with 17 bases sitting between them. Germline CDR1 and CDR2: SGHVS and FQNEAQ. This CDR3 spans 18 amino acids. The CDR3 coding sequence is TGTGCCAGCAGCTTAAAAGTCGCGGTGCCGAGCTCCTACAATGAGCAGTTCTTC. Protein: CASSLKVAVPSSYNEQFF.

This clone turned up a few times. The chain combines TRBV11-2 with TRBJ2-1, with D possibly matching TRBD1 (5 bases). CDR1 is SGHAT and CDR2 is FQNNGV in the germline V gene. The CDR3 contains 15 residues. V dropped 5 bases and J dropped 0 bases, with 11 bases sitting between them. CDR3 protein: CASSPGSSSYNEQFF. The CDR3 region has the DNA TGTGCCAGCAGCCCAGGGTCGAGCTCCTACAATGAGCAGTTCTTC.